The rows below give T cell receptor beta chains drawn from one sample of a study of T cell responses to AZD1222 COVID-19 vaccine. Sequencing was performed with immunoSEQ multiplex PCR; in TCRdb, only in-frame clones are kept and a portion is missing. The data contain approximately 120,000 clones, 92% of them singletons. The source material was peripheral blood, sampled on day 0 of AZD1222 vaccination. The receptors come from an adult in good health. Both conserved end residues are part of each CDR3. Each record gives: J gene, V gene, clone size, D gene, CDR3 DNA, CDR3 protein. The D gene is left open where the match is weak. The size field is filled for only some rows; it gives once, few, many or a size class.

j_gene: TRBJ1-2
v_gene: TRBV4-1
abundance: .
d_gene: .
CDR3nt: TGCGCCAGCAGCCACCCGGACACCCTCTACACCTTC
CDR3aa: CASSHPDTLYTF

j_gene: TRBJ1-2
v_gene: TRBV5-6
abundance: .
d_gene: .
CDR3nt: TGTGCCAGCAGCTTGGGGTGGACATCCGGCTATGGCTACACCTTC
CDR3aa: CASSLGWTSGYGYTF

j_gene: TRBJ2-7
v_gene: TRBV12-3/TRBV12-4
abundance: .
d_gene: TRBD2
CDR3nt: TGTGCCAGCAGTTTGGCGGGGGCCTACGAGCAGTACTTC
CDR3aa: CASSLAGAYEQYF

j_gene: TRBJ1-2
v_gene: TRBV6-5
abundance: .
d_gene: .
CDR3nt: TGTGCCAGCAGTTACTCGTGGACAATAGAGAGTGGCTACACCTTC
CDR3aa: CASSYSWTIESGYTF

j_gene: TRBJ1-6
v_gene: TRBV27
abundance: .
d_gene: TRBD1
CDR3nt: TGTGCCAGCAGTCTCGGGACAGGGAATTCACCCCTCCACTTT
CDR3aa: CASSLGTGNSPLHF

j_gene: TRBJ1-2
v_gene: TRBV5-1
abundance: .
d_gene: .
CDR3nt: TGCGCCAGCAGACCCGGACTTTATGGCTACACCTTC
CDR3aa: CASRPGLYGYTF

j_gene: TRBJ2-3
v_gene: TRBV9
abundance: .
d_gene: .
CDR3nt: TGTGCCAGCAGCGTAGGGGCAGGGAATGCTCTATTTCGCACAGATACGCAGTATTTT
CDR3aa: CASSVGAGNALFRTDTQYF

j_gene: TRBJ2-1
v_gene: TRBV6-5
abundance: .
d_gene: .
CDR3nt: TGTGCCAGCAGTTACTATAGTGGGAGCAATGAGCAGTTCTTC
CDR3aa: CASSYYSGSNEQFF

j_gene: TRBJ1-5
v_gene: TRBV19
abundance: once
d_gene: .
CDR3nt: TGTGCCAGTAGTGCGGACATTAGCAATCAGCCCCAGCATTTT
CDR3aa: CASSADISNQPQHF

j_gene: TRBJ1-1
v_gene: TRBV30
abundance: .
d_gene: TRBD1
CDR3nt: TGTGCCTGGAGCTTAAACAGGGGGCCCAGGAACACTGAAGCTTTCTTT
CDR3aa: CAWSLNRGPRNTEAFF

j_gene: TRBJ2-7
v_gene: TRBV6-1
abundance: .
d_gene: .
CDR3nt: TGTGCCAGCAGTGAACGGAACTCGAGGCACTTC
CDR3aa: CASSERNSRHF

j_gene: TRBJ2-7
v_gene: TRBV6-6
abundance: .
d_gene: .
CDR3nt: TGTGCCAGCAAGAGGTCTGAACAGGTTTCCTACGAGCAGTACTTC
CDR3aa: CASKRSEQVSYEQYF

j_gene: TRBJ2-7
v_gene: TRBV18
abundance: .
d_gene: TRBD2
CDR3nt: TGTGCCAGCTCAGTTTCCGGGACTAGCAGACACGAGCAGTACTTC
CDR3aa: CASSVSGTSRHEQYF

j_gene: TRBJ1-2
v_gene: TRBV5-4
abundance: .
d_gene: .
CDR3nt: TGTGCCAGCAGCTTGGACCGGGACGCCTATGGCTACACCTTC
CDR3aa: CASSLDRDAYGYTF

j_gene: TRBJ2-5
v_gene: TRBV3-1/TRBV3-2
abundance: .
d_gene: .
CDR3nt: TGTGCCAGCAGCCCCACCCGACACCCCGGGGCCTGGGAGACCCAGTACTTC
CDR3aa: CASSPTRHPGAWETQYF

j_gene: TRBJ2-7
v_gene: TRBV6-5
abundance: .
d_gene: TRBD1
CDR3nt: TGTGCCAGCAGTACAGGGGGCGGTTACGAGCAGTACTTC
CDR3aa: CASSTGGGYEQYF

j_gene: TRBJ2-7
v_gene: TRBV28
abundance: .
d_gene: .
CDR3nt: TGTGCCAGCAGTTTATATGTGCAGGAGGGACGGCTATCCTACGAGCAGTACTTC
CDR3aa: CASSLYVQEGRLSYEQYF

j_gene: TRBJ1-2
v_gene: TRBV20-1
abundance: .
d_gene: .
CDR3nt: TGCAGTGCTACAGGGGTCGGTGGCTACACCTTC
CDR3aa: CSATGVGGYTF

j_gene: TRBJ2-3
v_gene: TRBV18
abundance: .
d_gene: TRBD1
CDR3nt: TGTGCCAGCTCACCGGGACAGGGAAACACAGATACGCAGTATTTT
CDR3aa: CASSPGQGNTDTQYF

j_gene: TRBJ1-1
v_gene: TRBV12-3/TRBV12-4
abundance: .
d_gene: .
CDR3nt: TGTGCCAGCAGTTTCCCCGGGGTTCGAGCTTTCTTT
CDR3aa: CASSFPGVRAFF

j_gene: TRBJ1-6
v_gene: TRBV7-9
abundance: .
d_gene: .
CDR3nt: TGTGCCAGCACCCACGCACTCGGTAATTCACCCCTCCACTTT
CDR3aa: CASTHALGNSPLHF

j_gene: TRBJ1-2
v_gene: TRBV19
abundance: .
d_gene: .
CDR3nt: TGTGCCAGTAGTATGGGTTATGGCTACACCTTC
CDR3aa: CASSMGYGYTF

j_gene: TRBJ2-5
v_gene: TRBV12-5
abundance: .
d_gene: .
CDR3nt: TGTGCTAGTGCCGGCGGATACCAAGAGACCCAGTACTTC
CDR3aa: CASAGGYQETQYF

j_gene: TRBJ2-1
v_gene: TRBV6-1
abundance: .
d_gene: TRBD2
CDR3nt: TGTGCCAGCAGTGAAGAACTAGCGGGAGGCGCCTACAATGAGCAGTTCTTC
CDR3aa: CASSEELAGGAYNEQFF

j_gene: TRBJ1-2
v_gene: TRBV19
abundance: few
d_gene: .
CDR3nt: TGTGCCAGTAGTATTGCCGGACAGCCGTCTGGCTACACCTTC
CDR3aa: CASSIAGQPSGYTF

j_gene: TRBJ2-3
v_gene: TRBV5-6
abundance: once
d_gene: .
CDR3nt: TGTGCCAGCAGCTTGGGACAGGGAGGCCCAGATACGCAGTATTTT
CDR3aa: CASSLGQGGPDTQYF

j_gene: TRBJ2-7
v_gene: TRBV5-8
abundance: .
d_gene: TRBD1
CDR3nt: TGTGCCAGCAGCTTGGACAGGGGAATGGACGAGCAGTACTTC
CDR3aa: CASSLDRGMDEQYF

j_gene: TRBJ2-3
v_gene: TRBV30
abundance: .
d_gene: TRBD2
CDR3nt: TGTGCCTGGGACCCTAGCGGGAGCACAGATACGCAGTATTTT
CDR3aa: CAWDPSGSTDTQYF

j_gene: TRBJ2-3
v_gene: TRBV3-1/TRBV3-2
abundance: .
d_gene: TRBD2
CDR3nt: TGTGCCAGCAGCCCGCCGGGACTAGCGTCAGATACGCAGTATTTT
CDR3aa: CASSPPGLASDTQYF

j_gene: TRBJ1-2
v_gene: TRBV7-9
abundance: .
d_gene: TRBD1
CDR3nt: TGTGCCAGCAGCCCCACAGGGGCGGGCTATGGCTACACCTTC
CDR3aa: CASSPTGAGYGYTF

j_gene: TRBJ2-7
v_gene: TRBV6-5
abundance: .
d_gene: TRBD2
CDR3nt: TGTGCCAGCAGTTATGGTCGGCTAGCGGGCTACGAGCAGTACTTC
CDR3aa: CASSYGRLAGYEQYF